Sequencing of this TCR beta chain was carried out in a study of blood T cell repertoires in COVID-19. Per the original data handling: The assay estimated nucleated cells by amplifying reference gene primers. Generated by immunoSEQ multiplex PCR, the TCRdb table keeps only in-frame clones and is missing some. V and J calls and clone size are given by that table; D and trimming were obtained from the DNA. The sample shows 85,000 to 95,000 clones, around 87% of them seen only once. CDR3 length: 16 amino acids. Germline V gene lookup returns CDR1 MNHNS and CDR2 SASEGT. V was cut by 3 bases and J by 6 bases, with 18 bases left in between.

This receptor was taken from a human donor with acute or convalescent COVID-19. The donor label of this sample is uncertain. Material for sequencing was peripheral blood. The chain couples TRBV6-1 to TRBJ2-4, with D possibly being TRBD1 (5 bases). CDR3 in DNA: TGTGCCAGCAGTGATGGCATACAGGTTCGCAGAAACATTCAGTACTTC. Its translation is CASSDGIQVRRNIQYF.